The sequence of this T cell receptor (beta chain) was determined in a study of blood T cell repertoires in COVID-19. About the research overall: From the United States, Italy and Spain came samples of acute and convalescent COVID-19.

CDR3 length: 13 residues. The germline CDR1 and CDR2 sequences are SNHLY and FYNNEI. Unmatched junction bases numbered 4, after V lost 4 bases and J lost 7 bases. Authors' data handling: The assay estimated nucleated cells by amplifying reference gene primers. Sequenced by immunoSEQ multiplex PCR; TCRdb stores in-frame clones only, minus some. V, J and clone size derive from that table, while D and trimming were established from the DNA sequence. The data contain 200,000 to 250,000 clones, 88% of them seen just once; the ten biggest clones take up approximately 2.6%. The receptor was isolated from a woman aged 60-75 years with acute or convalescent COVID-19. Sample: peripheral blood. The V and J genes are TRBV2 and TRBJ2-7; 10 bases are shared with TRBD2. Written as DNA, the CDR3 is TGTGCCAGCAGTGCTGCTAGCGGGGGTGAGCAGTACTTC. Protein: CASSAASGGEQYF.